These 6 T cell receptor beta chains originate from one sample sequenced in a study of low-dose radiotherapy and immunotherapy resistance in tumors. First-strand cDNA relied on TRAV- and TRBV-specific primers spanning alpha and beta chains. TCRs underwent 15 to 25 PCR cycles of amplification with a constant-region primer and V-primer adapter. TCRdb itself ran the reads through MiXCR, one entry per CDR3 protein. The sample lists 54,000 or so distinct CDR3 sequences; under 30% were seen once. The time point: before trial treatment. This specimen consisted of PBMCs, obtained before treatment. These receptors all come from a male donor with prostate cancer.

The table lists this clonotype with many counts. This chain uses TRBV20-1 with TRBJ2-7, with 7 bases aligning to TRBD2. CDR3 length: 13 amino acids. V gave up 3 bases and J gave up 6 bases; unmatched junction bases: 8. Germline CDR1 is DFQATT and CDR2 is SNEGSKA (reference sequence). The CDR3 loop is CSASSGGKPEQYF. The CDR3 DNA is TGCAGTGCTAGTTCGGGGGGAAAGCCCGAGCAGTACTTC.

This clonotype was counted at least ten times. The gene calls are TRBV6-1 and TRBJ2-3; possibly TRBD1 for D (5 bases). V lost 1 base and J lost 8, with 13 bases in between. CDR1 MNHNS and CDR2 SASEGT come from the germline V gene. The CDR3 spans 14 residues. The CDR3 DNA sequence: TGTGCCAGCAGTGAAGGGGGCATCTCGGTTACGCAGTATTTT. Encoded protein: CASSEGGISVTQYF.

This clonotype was observed at least ten times. V gene TRBV6-1 combines with J gene TRBJ2-3; TRBD2 agrees at 7 bases. CDR1 is MNHNS and CDR2 is SASEGT in the germline V gene. With 8 bases clipped from V and 2 bases from J, the junction kept 13 bases outside the gene matches. The CDR3 covers 16 residues. As DNA, the CDR3 is TGTGCCAGCCCCGCCCAGGGCGGGGGACCCACAGATACGCAGTATTTT. Amino acids: CASPAQGGGPTDTQYF.

The rearrangement links TRBV11-2 to TRBJ2-4; the D call may be TRBD1 or TRBD2 (6 bases each). Trimming pared 5 bases from V and 0 bases from J, leaving 17 bases between. The length of the CDR3 is 17 residues. The germline gives CDR1 SGHAT, CDR2 FQNNGV. The CDR3 sequence: CASSPRGGQIAKNIQYF. Written as DNA, the CDR3 is TGTGCCAGCAGCCCAAGAGGGGGGCAAATAGCCAAAAACATTCAGTACTTC. The entire variable domain, with the rest obtained from reference TRBV11-2 and TRBJ2-4, is as follows: EAGVAQSPRYKIIEKRQSVAFWCNPISGHATLYWYQQILGQGPKLLIQFQNNGVVDDSQLPKDRFSAERLKGVDSTLKIQPAKLEDSAVYLCASSPRGGQIAKNIQYFGAGTRLSVL.

The chain has TRBV20-1 and TRBJ2-7; TRBD2 matches 9 bases. This CDR3 contains 14 residues. The germline V gene has CDR1 DFQATT and CDR2 SNEGSKA (reference sequence). The V gene end was trimmed by 0 bases and the J gene end by 7 bases; junction bases not matched to a gene: 7. In DNA form, the CDR3 reads TGCAGTGCTAGAGATGAGCGGGGGGTGCGGGAGCAGTACTTC. It yields the protein CSARDERGVREQYF.

This clonotype was counted a few times. CDR3 sequence (DNA): TGTGCCAGTAGTATCAGCGGGAATAGAGAGACCCAGTACTTC. The encoded protein is CASSISGNRETQYF. This chain uses TRBV19 with TRBJ2-5; 7 nucleotides agree with TRBD2. Germline V CDR1 and CDR2: LNHDA, SQIVND (reference sequence). The trim removed 3 bases at V and 4 bases at J, leaving 5 bases unmatched. The CDR3 sequence is 14 residues long.